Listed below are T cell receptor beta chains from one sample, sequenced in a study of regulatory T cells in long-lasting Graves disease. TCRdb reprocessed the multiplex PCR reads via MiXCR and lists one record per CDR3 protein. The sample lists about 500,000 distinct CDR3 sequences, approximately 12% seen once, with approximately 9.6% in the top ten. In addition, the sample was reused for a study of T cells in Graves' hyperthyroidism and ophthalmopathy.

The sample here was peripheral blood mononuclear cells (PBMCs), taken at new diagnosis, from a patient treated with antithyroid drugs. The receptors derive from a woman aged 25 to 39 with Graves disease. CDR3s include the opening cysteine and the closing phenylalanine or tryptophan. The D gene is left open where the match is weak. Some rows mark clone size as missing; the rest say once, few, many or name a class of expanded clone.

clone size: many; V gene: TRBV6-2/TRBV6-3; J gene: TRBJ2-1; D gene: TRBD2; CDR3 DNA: TGTGCCAGCAGTCGGACCGGGACTAGCGTACCCTACAATGAGCAGTTCTTC; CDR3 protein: CASSRTGTSVPYNEQFF
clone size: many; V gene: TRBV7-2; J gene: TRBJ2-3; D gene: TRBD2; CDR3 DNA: TGTGCCAGCAGCTTAAGGGGACTAGCGGCCCACCCTTCCCCAGATACGCAGTATTTT; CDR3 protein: CASSLRGLAAHPSPDTQYF
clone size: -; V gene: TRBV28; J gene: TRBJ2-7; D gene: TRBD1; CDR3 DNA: TGTGCCAGCAGTTGTCACCGGACAGGGGACGAGCAGTACTTC; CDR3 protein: CASSCHRTGDEQYF
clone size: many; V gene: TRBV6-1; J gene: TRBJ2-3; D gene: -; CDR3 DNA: TGTGCCAGCAGTGAAGGGCGGCATACGCAGTATTTT; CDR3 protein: CASSEGRHTQYF
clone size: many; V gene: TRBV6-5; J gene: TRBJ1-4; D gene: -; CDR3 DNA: TGTGCCAGCAGTTACTCGATTGGGGAAAAACTGTTTTTT; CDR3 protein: CASSYSIGEKLFF
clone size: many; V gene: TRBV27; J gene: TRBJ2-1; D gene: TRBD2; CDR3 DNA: TGTGCCAGCAGTACGGGACTAGCCCGCGGGCAGTTCTTC; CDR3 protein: CASSTGLARGQFF
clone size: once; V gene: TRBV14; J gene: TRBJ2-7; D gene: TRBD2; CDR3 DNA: TGTGCCAGCAGCCGAGGGACTAGCGGGTGGTTATCCTACGAGCAGTACTTC; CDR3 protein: CASSRGTSGWLSYEQYF
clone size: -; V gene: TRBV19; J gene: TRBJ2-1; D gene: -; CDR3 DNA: TGTGCCAGTAGTATAGACCCCGGCTCCTACAATGAGCAGTCCTTC; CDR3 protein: CASSIDPGSYNEQSF
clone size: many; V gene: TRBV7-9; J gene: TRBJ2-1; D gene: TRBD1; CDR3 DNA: TGTGCCAGCAGCTTACAGGGGGCGGTGGGGACTGAGCAGTTCTTC; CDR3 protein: CASSLQGAVGTEQFF
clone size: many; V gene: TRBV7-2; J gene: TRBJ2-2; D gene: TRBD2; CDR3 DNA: TGTGCCAGCAGCTCTAAACTAGCGGGAATGAACACCGGGGAGCTGTTTTTT; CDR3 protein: CASSSKLAGMNTGELFF
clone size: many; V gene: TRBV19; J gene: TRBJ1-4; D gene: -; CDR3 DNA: TGTGCCAGTAGTATAGATCCAGGGGTTCGAGAAAAACTGTTTTTT; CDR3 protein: CASSIDPGVREKLFF
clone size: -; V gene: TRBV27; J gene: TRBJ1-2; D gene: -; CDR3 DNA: TGTGCCAGCAGGGCAGAGGACTATGGCTACACCTTC; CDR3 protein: CASRAEDYGYTF
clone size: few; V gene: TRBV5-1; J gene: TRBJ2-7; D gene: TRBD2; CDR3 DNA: TGCGCCAGCAGGCATGGTAGCGGGGCGTCTGAGCAGTACTTC; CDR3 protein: CASRHGSGASEQYF
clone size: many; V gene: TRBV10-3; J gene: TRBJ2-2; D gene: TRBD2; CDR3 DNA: TGTGCCATCAGTGAGTCGATGCGGGAGCACACCGGGGAGCTGTTTTTT; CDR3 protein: CAISESMREHTGELFF
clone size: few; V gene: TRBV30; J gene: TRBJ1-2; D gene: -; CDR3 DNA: TGTGCCTGGAGTGTGTCCAGTCCCTATGGCTACACCTTC; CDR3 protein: CAWSVSSPYGYTF
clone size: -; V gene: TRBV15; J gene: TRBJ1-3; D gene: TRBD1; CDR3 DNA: TGTGCCACCAGCAGAGGTCGGACAGGCCTCTCTGGAAACACCATATATTTT; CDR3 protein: CATSRGRTGLSGNTIYF
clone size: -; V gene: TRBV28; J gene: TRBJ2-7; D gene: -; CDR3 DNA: TGTGCCAGCAGTTTGGCCGAGAGACCTTACGAGCAGTACTTC; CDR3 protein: CASSLAERPYEQYF
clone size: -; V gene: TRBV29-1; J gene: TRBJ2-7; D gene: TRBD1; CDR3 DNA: TGCAGCGTTCCCGGGACAGGGAAGTACGAGCAGTACTTC; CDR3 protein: CSVPGTGKYEQYF
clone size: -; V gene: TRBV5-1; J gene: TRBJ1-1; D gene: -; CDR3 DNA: TGCGCCAGCAGCTTTGCTACTTCAGGGGACACTGAAGCTTTCTTT; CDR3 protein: CASSFATSGDTEAFF
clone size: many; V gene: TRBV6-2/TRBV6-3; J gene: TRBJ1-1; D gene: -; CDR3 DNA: TGTGCCAGCAGACTCGACGAGATGAACACTGAAGCTTTCTTT; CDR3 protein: CASRLDEMNTEAFF
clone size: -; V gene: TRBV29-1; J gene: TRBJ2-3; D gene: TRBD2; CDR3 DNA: TGCAGCGCTATGACTAGCAGCGCAGATACGCAGTATTTT; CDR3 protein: CSAMTSSADTQYF
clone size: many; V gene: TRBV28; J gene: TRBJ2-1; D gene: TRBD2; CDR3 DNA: TGTGCCAGCAGTTTCAGCGGGAGTTTAGCAAGTGAGCAGTTCTTC; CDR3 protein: CASSFSGSLASEQFF
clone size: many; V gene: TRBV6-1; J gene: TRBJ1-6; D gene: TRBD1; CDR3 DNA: TGTGCCAGCAGAACCGGACAGGGGGCGGGTTCACCCCTCCACTTT; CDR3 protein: CASRTGQGAGSPLHF
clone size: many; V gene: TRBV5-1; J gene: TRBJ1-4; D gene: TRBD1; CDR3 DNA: TGCGCCAGCAGCGGTGACAGGGTACATGAAAAACTGTTTTTT; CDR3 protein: CASSGDRVHEKLFF
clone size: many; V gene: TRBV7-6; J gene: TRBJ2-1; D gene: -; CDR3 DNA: TGTGCCAGCAGCTTAGGGGGTTCTAGCATGGTGCAGTTCTTC; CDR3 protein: CASSLGGSSMVQFF
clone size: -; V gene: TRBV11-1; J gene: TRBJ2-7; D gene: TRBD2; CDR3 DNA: TGTGCCAGCAGCTTCGGTAGCGGGAACTACGAGCAGTACTTC; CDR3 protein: CASSFGSGNYEQYF
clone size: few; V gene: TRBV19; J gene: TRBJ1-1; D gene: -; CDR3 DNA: TGTGCCAGTAGTATATCGAGAGTGAACACTGAAGCTTTCTTT; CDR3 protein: CASSISRVNTEAFF
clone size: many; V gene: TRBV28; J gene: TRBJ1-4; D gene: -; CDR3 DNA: TGTGCCAGCAGCCCCCGACCGAGAACTAATGAAAAACTGTTTTTT; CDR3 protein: CASSPRPRTNEKLFF
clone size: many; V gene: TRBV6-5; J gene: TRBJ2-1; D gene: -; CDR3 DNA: TGTGCCAGCAGTTACCCAGGGACGCACTACAATGAGCAGTTCTTC; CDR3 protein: CASSYPGTHYNEQFF
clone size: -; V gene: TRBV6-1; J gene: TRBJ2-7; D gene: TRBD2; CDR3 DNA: TGTGCCAGCAGTAGGACCGGGACTAGCGGGTTCAGGCAGTACTTC; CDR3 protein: CASSRTGTSGFRQYF
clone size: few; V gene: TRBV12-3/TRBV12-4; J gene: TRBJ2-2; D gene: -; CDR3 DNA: TGTGCCAGCAGCTTCACAGGGTTACAGGACACCGGGGAGCTGTTTTTT; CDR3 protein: CASSFTGLQDTGELFF
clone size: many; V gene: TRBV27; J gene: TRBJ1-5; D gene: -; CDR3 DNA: TGTGCCAGCAGTTTATCCAGGGGTAGCAATCAGCCCCAGCATTTT; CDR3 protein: CASSLSRGSNQPQHF
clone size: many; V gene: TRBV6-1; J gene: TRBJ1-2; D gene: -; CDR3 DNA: TGTGCCAGCAGGACGGCGGGGATGAACTATGGCTACACCTTC; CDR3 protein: CASRTAGMNYGYTF
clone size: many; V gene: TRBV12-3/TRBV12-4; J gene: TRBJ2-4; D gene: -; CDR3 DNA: TGTGCCAGCAGCTCGGGACTCCTAGCCAAAAACATTCAGTACTTC; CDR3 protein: CASSSGLLAKNIQYF
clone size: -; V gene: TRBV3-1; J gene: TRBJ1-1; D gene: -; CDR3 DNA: TGTGCCAGCAGCCCCCATTGGGCCACAGGTACTGAAGCTTTCTTT; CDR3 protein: CASSPHWATGTEAFF
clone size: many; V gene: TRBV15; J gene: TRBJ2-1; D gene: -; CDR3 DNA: TGTGCCACCAGCAACTCGACCCACACCAATGAGCAGTTCTTC; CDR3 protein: CATSNSTHTNEQFF
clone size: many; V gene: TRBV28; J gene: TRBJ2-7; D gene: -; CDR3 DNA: TGTGCCAGCAGACCTTCCTCTTTATCCGCTCCCGCTTTC; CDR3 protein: CASRPSSLSAPAF
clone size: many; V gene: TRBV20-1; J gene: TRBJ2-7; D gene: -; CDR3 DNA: TGCAGTGCTAGAGTCGGTCACGACGAGCAGTACTTC; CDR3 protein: CSARVGHDEQYF
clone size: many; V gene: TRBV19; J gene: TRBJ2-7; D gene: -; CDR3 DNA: TGTGCCAGTAGTATTTGGGCAGGCTACGAGCAGTACTTC; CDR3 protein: CASSIWAGYEQYF
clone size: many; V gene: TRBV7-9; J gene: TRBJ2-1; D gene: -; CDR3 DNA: TGTGCCAGCAGCCCCAGACGGGGGGCGGATTACAATGAGCAGTTCTTC; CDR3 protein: CASSPRRGADYNEQFF
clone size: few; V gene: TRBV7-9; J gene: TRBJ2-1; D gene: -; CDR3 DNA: TGTGCCAGCAGCCCCCCTGGGGGGAGCATCAATGAGCAGTTCTTC; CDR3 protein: CASSPPGGSINEQFF
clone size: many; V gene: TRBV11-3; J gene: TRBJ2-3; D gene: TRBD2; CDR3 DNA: TGTGCCAGCAGCTCCTCAATGGGACTAGCGTTTTCTAGCACAGATACGCAGTATTTT; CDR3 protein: CASSSSMGLAFSSTDTQYF
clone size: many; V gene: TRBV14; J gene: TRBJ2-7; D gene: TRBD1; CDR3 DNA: TGTGCCAGCAGCCAAGCGGGACAGGCTCTTGTGTTC; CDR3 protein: CASSQAGQALVF
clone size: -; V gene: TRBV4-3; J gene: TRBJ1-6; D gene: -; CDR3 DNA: TGCGCCAGCAGCCAAGAAGGCTGGACGGGCCCACCCCTCCACTTT; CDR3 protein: CASSQEGWTGPPLHF
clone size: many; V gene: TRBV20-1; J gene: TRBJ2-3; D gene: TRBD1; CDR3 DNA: TGCAGTGCTAGTGACAGGGGAGAGGGCACAGATACGCAGTATTTT; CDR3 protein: CSASDRGEGTDTQYF
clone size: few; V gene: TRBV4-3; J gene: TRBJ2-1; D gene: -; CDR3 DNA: TGCGCCAGCAGCCAAGATCTAACAGGGTCCTACAATGAGCAGTTCTTC; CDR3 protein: CASSQDLTGSYNEQFF
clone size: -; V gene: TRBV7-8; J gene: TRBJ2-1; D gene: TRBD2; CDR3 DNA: TGTGCCAGCAGCCGGAACCCGACTAGCGGGAGTCGGTGGAATGAGCAGTTCTTC; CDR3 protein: CASSRNPTSGSRWNEQFF
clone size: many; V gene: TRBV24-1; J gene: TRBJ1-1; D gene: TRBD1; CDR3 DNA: TGTGCCACGTGGGGACAGGGGAAGGGGGAGGCTGAAGCTTTCTTT; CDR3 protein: CATWGQGKGEAEAFF
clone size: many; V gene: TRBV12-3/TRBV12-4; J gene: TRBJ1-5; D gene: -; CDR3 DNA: TGTGCCAGCAGCCAGACAGGCCCCAATCAGCCCCAGCATTTT; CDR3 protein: CASSQTGPNQPQHF
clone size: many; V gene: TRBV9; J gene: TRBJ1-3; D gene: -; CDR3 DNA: TGTGCCAGCAGCCCCCGGGACGTATTAATTGGAAACACCATATATTTT; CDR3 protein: CASSPRDVLIGNTIYF